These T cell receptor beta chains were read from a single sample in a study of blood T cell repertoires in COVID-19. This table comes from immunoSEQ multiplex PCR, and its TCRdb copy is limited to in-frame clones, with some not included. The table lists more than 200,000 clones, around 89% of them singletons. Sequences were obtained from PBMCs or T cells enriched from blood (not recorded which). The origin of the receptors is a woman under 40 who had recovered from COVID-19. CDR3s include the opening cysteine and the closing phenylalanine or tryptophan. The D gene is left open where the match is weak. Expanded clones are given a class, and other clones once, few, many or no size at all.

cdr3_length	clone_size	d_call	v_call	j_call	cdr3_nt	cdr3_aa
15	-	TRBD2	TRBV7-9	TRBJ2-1	TGTGCCAGCAGCCTAACCGGGACTAGCGCCCATGAGCAGTTCTTC	CASSLTGTSAHEQFF
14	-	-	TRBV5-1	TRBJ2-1	TGCGCCAGCAGTGTAGCGGACTCCTACAATGAGCAGTTCTTC	CASSVADSYNEQFF
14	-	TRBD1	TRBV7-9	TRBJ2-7	TGTGCCAGCAGCTTACTGGGACAGGGGGGCGAGCAGTACTTC	CASSLLGQGGEQYF
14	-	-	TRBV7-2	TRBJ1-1	TGTGCCAGCAGCTATAGTGCCCTCGGGACTGAAGCTTTCTTT	CASSYSALGTEAFF
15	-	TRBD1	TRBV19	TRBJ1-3	TGTGCCAGTATCGAGATACAGGGGTCTGGAAACACCATATATTTT	CASIEIQGSGNTIYF
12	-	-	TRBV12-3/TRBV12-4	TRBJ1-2	TGTGCCAGCAGTTTCGGGGACTATGGCTACACCTTC	CASSFGDYGYTF
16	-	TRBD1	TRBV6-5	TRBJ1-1	TGTGCCAGCAGTTACTCCGCGGACAGGGGATACACTGAAGCTTTCTTT	CASSYSADRGYTEAFF
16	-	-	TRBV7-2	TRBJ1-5	TGTGCCAGCAGCTTAGGTCGGGGACATCTGAATCAGCCCCAGCATTTT	CASSLGRGHLNQPQHF
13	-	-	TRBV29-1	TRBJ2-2	TGCAGCCTCAAATCAGGCGCCACCGGGGAGCTGTTTTTT	CSLKSGATGELFF
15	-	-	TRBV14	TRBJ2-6	TGTGCCAGCAGCCAGGGAGGATCTGGGGCCAACGTCCTGACTTTC	CASSQGGSGANVLTF
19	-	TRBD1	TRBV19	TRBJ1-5	TGTGCCAGTAGCCCCGGTCCGGGACAGGGGACCTATAGCAATCAGCCCCAGCATTTT	CASSPGPGQGTYSNQPQHF
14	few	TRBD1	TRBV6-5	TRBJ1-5	TGTGCCAGCAGTTACGCAGGGGGGAATCAGCCCCAGCATTTT	CASSYAGGNQPQHF
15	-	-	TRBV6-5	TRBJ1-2	TGTGCCAGCAGTTTACTCCCGGACAGAAACTATGGCTACACCTTC	CASSLLPDRNYGYTF
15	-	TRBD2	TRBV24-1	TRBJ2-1	TGTGCCACCAGTGATTTTGGCGGGAGGGCCTATGAGCAGTTCTTC	CATSDFGGRAYEQFF
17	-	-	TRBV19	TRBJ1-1	TGTGCCAGTAGGGACTCGATAGGCCCTCCACAGAACACTGAAGCTTTCTTT	CASRDSIGPPQNTEAFF
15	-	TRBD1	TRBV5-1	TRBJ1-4	TGCGCCAGCAGCTCCGGGACAGGGGGCAATGAAAAACTGTTTTTT	CASSSGTGGNEKLFF
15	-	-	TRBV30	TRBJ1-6	TGTGCCTGGAGTGTACTTGCAGGAAATAATTCACCCCTCCACTTT	CAWSVLAGNNSPLHF
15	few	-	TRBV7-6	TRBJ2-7	TGTGCCAGCAGCTACGAAACCAGGGGATCCTACGAGCAGTACTTC	CASSYETRGSYEQYF
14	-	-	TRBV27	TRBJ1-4	TGTGCCAGCACTACGCGCGGGTATAATGAAAAACTGTTTTTT	CASTTRGYNEKLFF
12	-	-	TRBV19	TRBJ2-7	TGTGCCAGTAGTAGCTCGGCCTACGAGCAGTACTTC	CASSSSAYEQYF
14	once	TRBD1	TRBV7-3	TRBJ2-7	TGTGCCAGCAGCTCAGGTGGGACAGACTACGAGCAGTACTTC	CASSSGGTDYEQYF
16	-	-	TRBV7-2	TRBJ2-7	TGTGCCAGCAGCTTAAGAGCAGGGGCGAGCTCCTACGAGCAGTACTTC	CASSLRAGASSYEQYF
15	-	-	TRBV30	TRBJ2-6	TGTGCCTGGCTCAATAGGGAGGCTGGGGCCAACGTCCTGACTTTC	CAWLNREAGANVLTF
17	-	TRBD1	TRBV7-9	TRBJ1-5	TGTGCCAGCAGCTCCGATAGGACAGGGCGCGGCAATCAGCCCCAGCATTTT	CASSSDRTGRGNQPQHF
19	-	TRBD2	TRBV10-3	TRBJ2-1	TGTGCCATCAGTGAGGAGGGAGCGGGAGAGTGGGGTGTCGGCAATGAGCAGTTCTTC	CAISEEGAGEWGVGNEQFF
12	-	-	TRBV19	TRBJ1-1	TGTGCCAGTAGTCAAGAAGGAGGAGAAGCTTTCTTT	CASSQEGGEAFF
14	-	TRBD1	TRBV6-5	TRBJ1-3	TGTGCCAGCAGTTACGCGGGACAGGGAGCCGCCATATATTTT	CASSYAGQGAAIYF
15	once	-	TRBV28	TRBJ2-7	TGTGCCAGCAGTTCCGGGACACCCTCCTTCTACGAGCAGTACTTC	CASSSGTPSFYEQYF
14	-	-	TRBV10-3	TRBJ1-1	TGTGCCATCAGTGACGACAGGTTTGGCACTGAAGCTTTCTTT	CAISDDRFGTEAFF
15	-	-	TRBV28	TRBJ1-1	TGTGCCAGCAGTTTTTATGACAGATTGAACACTGAAGCTTTCTTT	CASSFYDRLNTEAFF
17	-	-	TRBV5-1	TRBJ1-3	TGCGCCAGCTTTGACGGACAGTCCCTGAACTCTGGAAACACCATATATTTT	CASFDGQSLNSGNTIYF
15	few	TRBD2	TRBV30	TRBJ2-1	TGTGCCTGGAGTCGACTAGCGGGAGCTCTGGATGAGCAGTTCTTC	CAWSRLAGALDEQFF
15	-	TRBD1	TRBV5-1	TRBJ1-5	TGCGCCAGCAGCTTGGGTGGGGACAGAGTTCAGCCCCAGCATTTT	CASSLGGDRVQPQHF
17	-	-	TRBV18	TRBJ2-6	TGTGCCAGCTCACCAGAAAACCAGGGCTCTGGGGCCAACGTCCTGACTTTC	CASSPENQGSGANVLTF
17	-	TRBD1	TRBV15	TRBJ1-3	TGTGCCACCAGCGGGGGGACAGGGGGGGTCTCTGGAAACACCATATATTTT	CATSGGTGGVSGNTIYF
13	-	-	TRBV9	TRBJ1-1	TGTGCCAGCAGCGTTACCTTCCCGCCGAGGGCTTTCTTT	CASSVTFPPRAFF
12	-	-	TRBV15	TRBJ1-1	TGTGCCACCAGCAGAGATTCCCAGGCGGGGTTCTTT	CATSRDSQAGFF
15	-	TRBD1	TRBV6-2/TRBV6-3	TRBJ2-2	TGTGCCAGCAGTTACTTTACAGGGGACACCGGGGAGCTGTTTTTT	CASSYFTGDTGELFF
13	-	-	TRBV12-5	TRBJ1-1	TGTGCTAGTGGTTTGTCGGGTGCCGATGAAGCTTTCTTT	CASGLSGADEAFF
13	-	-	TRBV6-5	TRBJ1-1	TGTGCCAGCAGACGGACAGAGAACACTGAAGCTTTCTTT	CASRRTENTEAFF
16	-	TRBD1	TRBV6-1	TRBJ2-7	TGTGCCAGCAGTGAAGCGAACAGGGGGAGTTCATACGAGCAGTACTTC	CASSEANRGSSYEQYF
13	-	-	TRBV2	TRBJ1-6	TGTGCCACTTCAACTGACTATAATTCACCCCTCCACTTT	CATSTDYNSPLHF
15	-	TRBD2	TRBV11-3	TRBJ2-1	TGTGCCAGCAGCTCTAGCGGGATCCTCTACAATGAGCAGTTCTTC	CASSSSGILYNEQFF
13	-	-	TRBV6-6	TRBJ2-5	TGTGCCAGCACAGGGGGAGGCCAAGAGACCCAGTACTTC	CASTGGGQETQYF
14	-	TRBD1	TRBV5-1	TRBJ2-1	TGCGCCAGCAGCCTGGGACAGGGGAGCAATGAGCAGTTCTTC	CASSLGQGSNEQFF
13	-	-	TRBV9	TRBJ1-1	TGTGCCAGCAGTTTTAGGGACACTTACGAAGCTTTCTTT	CASSFRDTYEAFF
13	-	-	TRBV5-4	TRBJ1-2	TGTGCCAGCAGCCCCGACAGCAATTATGGCTACACCTTC	CASSPDSNYGYTF
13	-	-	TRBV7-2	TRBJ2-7	TGTGCCAGCAGCCCCGGGACTTATGGCGAGCAGTACTTC	CASSPGTYGEQYF
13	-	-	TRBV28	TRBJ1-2	TGTGCCAGCAGTTACGGCAGGGACTATGGCTACACCTTC	CASSYGRDYGYTF
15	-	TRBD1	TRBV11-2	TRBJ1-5	TGTGCCAGCAGCTTCGGCCCAGGGGGCCGTCAGCCCCAGCATTTT	CASSFGPGGRQPQHF
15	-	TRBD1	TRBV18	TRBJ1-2	TGTGCCAGCTCACTAAGGACAGGGGGCGATGATGGCTACACCTTC	CASSLRTGGDDGYTF
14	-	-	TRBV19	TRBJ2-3	TGTGCCAGTAGTATAGCCGTAGGGGGGGGGACGCAGTATTTT	CASSIAVGGGTQYF
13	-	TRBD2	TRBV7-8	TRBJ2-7	TGTGCCAGCTACGGGGGGAGTTCGTACGAGCAGTACTTC	CASYGGSSYEQYF
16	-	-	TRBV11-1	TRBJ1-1	TGTGCCAGCAGCTCCGCATTGGGGAGTCTAGGAACTGAAGCTTTCTTT	CASSSALGSLGTEAFF
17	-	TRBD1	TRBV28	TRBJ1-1	TGTGCCAGCAGTTTATTTGGAACAGGGGGAATGAACACTGAAGCTTTCTTT	CASSLFGTGGMNTEAFF
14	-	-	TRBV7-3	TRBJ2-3	TGTGCCAGCAGCAACGACAGGAACACAGATACGCAGTATTTT	CASSNDRNTDTQYF
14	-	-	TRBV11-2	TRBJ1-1	TGTGCCAGTAGCCCGGGGTGGGGGGTCACTGAAGCTTTCTTT	CASSPGWGVTEAFF
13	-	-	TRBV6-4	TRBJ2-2	TGTGCCAGCGCCACGACCACAGGCGGGGAGCTGTTTTTT	CASATTTGGELFF